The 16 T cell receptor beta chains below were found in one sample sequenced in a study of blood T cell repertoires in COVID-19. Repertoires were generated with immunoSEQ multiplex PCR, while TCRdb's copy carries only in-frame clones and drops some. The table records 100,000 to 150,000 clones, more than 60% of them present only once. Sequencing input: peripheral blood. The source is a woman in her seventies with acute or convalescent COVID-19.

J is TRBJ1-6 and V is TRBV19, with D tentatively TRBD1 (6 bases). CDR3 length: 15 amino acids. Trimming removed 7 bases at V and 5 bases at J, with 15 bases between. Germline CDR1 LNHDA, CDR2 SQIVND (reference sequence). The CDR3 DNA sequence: TGTGCCAGTACTCCACAGGGTCCGGATAATTCACCCCTCCACTTT. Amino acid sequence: CASTPQGPDNSPLHF.

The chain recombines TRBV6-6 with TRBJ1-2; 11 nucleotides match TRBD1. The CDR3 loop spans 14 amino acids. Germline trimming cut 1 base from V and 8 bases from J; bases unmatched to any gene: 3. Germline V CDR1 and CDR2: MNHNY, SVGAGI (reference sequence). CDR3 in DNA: TGTGCCAGCAGTTACTTCGGACAGGGGGCGGGCTACACCTTC. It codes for CASSYFGQGAGYTF.

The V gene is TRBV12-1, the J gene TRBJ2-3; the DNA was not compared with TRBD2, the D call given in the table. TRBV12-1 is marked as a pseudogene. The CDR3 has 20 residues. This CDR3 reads CASSPRGKRGGSRAPPTQYF. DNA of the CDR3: TGTGCCAGCAGCCCCCGGGGGAAGCGGGGGGGGAGCCGAGCACCGCCTACGCAGTATTTT.

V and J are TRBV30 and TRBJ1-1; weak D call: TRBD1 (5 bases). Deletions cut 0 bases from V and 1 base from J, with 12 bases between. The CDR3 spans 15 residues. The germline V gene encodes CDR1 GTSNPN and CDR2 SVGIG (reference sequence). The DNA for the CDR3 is TGTGCCTGGAGTGTACGCGGGGGAAGGAACACTGAAGCTTTCTTT. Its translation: CAWSVRGGRNTEAFF.

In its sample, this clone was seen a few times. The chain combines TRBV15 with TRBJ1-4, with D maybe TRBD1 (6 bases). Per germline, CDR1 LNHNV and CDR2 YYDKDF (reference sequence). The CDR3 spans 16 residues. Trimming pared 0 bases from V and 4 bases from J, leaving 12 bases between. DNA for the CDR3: TGTGCCACCAGCAGAGATTGGGCAGGGGTTAATGAAAAACTGTTTTTT. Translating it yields CATSRDWAGVNEKLFF.

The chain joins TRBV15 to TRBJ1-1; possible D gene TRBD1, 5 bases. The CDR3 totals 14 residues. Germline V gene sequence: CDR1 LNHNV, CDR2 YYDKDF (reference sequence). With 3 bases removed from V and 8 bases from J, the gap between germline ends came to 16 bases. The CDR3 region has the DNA TGTGCCACCAGCAGGGGGGAGGGCAGGCTCGAAGCTTTCTTT. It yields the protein CATSRGEGRLEAFF.

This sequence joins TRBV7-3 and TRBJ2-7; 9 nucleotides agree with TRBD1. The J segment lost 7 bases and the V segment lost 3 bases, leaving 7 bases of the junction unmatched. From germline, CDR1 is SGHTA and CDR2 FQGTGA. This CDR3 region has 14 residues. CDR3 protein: CASSLTGGVEEQYF. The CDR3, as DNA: TGTGCCAGCAGCTTGACAGGGGGGGTCGAGGAGCAGTACTTC.

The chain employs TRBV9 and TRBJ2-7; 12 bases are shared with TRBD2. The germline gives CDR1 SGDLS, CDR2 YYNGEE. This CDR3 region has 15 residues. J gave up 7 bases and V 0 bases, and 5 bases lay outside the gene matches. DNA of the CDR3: TGTGCCAGCAGCGTAGGACTAGCGGGAGAAGGGGAGCAGTACTTC. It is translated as CASSVGLAGEGEQYF.

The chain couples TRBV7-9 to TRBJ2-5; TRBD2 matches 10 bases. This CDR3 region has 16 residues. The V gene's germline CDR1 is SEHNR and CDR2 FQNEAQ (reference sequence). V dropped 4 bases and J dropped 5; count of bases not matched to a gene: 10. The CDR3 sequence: CASSSMTSGWAETQYF. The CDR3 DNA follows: TGTGCCAGCAGCTCCATGACTAGCGGGTGGGCCGAGACCCAGTACTTC.

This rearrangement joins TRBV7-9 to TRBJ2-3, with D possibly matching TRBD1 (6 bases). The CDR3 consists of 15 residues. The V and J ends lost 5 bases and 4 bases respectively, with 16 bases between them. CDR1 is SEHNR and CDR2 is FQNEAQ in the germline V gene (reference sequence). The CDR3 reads CASSHRTAAPDTQYF. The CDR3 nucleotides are TGTGCCAGCAGCCACCGGACAGCCGCCCCAGATACGCAGTATTTT.

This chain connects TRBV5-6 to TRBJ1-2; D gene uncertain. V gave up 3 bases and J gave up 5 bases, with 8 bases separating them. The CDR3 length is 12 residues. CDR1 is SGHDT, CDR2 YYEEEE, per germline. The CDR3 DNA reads TGTGCCAGCAGCTCGGGAGATTATGGCTACACCTTC. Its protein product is CASSSGDYGYTF.

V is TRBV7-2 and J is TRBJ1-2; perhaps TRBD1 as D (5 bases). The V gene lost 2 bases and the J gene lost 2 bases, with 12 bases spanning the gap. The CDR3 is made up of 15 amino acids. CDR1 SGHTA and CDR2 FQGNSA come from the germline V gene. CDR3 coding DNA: TGTGCCAGCAGCTTAAGGGCAGGGCTGAACTATGGCTACACCTTC. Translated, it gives CASSLRAGLNYGYTF.

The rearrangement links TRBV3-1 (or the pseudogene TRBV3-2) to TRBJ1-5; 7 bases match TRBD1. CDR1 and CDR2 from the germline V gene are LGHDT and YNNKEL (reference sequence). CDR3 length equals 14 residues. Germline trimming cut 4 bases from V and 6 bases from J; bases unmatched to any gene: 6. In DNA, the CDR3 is TGTGCCAGCAGCCCTCGAAGGGGGCTTCAGCCCCAGCATTTT. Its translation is CASSPRRGLQPQHF.

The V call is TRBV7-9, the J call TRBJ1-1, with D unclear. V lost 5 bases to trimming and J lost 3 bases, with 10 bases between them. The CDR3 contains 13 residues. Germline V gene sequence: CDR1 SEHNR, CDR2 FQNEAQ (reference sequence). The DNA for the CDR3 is TGTGCCAGCAGCAAAGCGTATTACACTGAAGCTTTCTTT. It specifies CASSKAYYTEAFF.

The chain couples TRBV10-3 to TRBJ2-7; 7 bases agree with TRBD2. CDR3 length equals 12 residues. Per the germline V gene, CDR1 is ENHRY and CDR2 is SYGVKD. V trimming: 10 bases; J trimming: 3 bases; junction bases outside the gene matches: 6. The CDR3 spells CATSPGGYEQYF. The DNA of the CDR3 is TGTGCCACCTCCCCGGGGGGCTACGAGCAGTACTTC.

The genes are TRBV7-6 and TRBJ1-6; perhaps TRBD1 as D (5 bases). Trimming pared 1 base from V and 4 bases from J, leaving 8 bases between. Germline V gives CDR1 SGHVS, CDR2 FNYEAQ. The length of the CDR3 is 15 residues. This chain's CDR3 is CASSLGGVYNSPLHF. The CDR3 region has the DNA TGTGCCAGCAGCTTAGGGGGGGTTTATAATTCACCCCTCCACTTT.